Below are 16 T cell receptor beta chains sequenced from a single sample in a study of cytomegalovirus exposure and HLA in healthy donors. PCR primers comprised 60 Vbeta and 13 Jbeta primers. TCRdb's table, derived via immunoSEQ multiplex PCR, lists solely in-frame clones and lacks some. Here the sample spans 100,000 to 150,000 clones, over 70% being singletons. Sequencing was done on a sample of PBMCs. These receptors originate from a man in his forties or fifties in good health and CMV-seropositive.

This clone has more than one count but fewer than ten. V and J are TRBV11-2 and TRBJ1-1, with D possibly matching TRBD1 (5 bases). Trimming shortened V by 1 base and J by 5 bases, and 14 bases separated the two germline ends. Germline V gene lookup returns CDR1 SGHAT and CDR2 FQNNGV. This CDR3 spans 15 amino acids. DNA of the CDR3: TGTGCCAGCAGCTTAGCCGGGGAGGGGAGGACTGAAGCTTTCTTT. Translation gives CASSLAGEGRTEAFF.

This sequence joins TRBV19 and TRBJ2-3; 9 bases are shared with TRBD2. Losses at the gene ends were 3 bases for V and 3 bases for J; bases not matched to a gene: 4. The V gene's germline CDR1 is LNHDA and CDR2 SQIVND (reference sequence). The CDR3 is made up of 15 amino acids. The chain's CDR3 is CASSIRRGGTDTQYF. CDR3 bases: TGTGCCAGTAGTATTCGGCGGGGGGGAACAGATACGCAGTATTTT.

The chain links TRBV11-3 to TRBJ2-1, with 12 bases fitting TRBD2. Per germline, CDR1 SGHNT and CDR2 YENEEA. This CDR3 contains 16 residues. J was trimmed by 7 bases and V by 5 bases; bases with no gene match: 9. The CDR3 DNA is TGTGCCAGCAGCGGACCTAGCGGGGGGGCCCAGAATGAGCAGTTCTTC. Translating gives CASSGPSGGAQNEQFF.

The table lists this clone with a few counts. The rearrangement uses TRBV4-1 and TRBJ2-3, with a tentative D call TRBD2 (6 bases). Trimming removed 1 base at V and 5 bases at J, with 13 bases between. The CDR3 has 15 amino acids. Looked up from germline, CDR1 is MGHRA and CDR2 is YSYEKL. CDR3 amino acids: CASSQVGLRGDTQYF. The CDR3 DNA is TGCGCCAGCAGCCAAGTGGGACTTAGGGGAGATACGCAGTATTTT.

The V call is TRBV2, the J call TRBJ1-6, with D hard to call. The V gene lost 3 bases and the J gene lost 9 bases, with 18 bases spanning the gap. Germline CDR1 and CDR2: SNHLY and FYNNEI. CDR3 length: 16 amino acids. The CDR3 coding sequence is TGTGCCAGCAGTGAGGCCCGAGGCCCCTCGGGTTCACCCCTCCACTTT. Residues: CASSEARGPSGSPLHF.

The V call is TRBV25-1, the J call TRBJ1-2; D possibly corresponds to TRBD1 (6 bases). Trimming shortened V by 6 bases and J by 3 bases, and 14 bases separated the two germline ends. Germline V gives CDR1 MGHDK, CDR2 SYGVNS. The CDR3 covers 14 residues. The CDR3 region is CASSGLQGHYGYTF. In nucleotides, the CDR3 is TGTGCCAGCAGCGGGTTACAGGGCCACTATGGCTACACCTTC.

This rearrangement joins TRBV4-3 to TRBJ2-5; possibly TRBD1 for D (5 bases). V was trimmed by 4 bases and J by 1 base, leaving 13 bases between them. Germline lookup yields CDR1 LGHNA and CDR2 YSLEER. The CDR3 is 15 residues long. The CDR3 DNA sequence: TGCGCCAGCAGCCGGACGCAGGGCAGCCAAGAGACCCAGTACTTC. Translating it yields CASSRTQGSQETQYF.

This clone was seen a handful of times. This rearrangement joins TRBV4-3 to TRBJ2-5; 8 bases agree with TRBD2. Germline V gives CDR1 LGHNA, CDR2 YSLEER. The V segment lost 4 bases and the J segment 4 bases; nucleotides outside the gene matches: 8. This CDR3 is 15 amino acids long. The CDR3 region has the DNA TGCGCCAGCAGCCGCATTAGCCTAGCGGGAGAGACCCAGTACTTC. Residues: CASSRISLAGETQYF.

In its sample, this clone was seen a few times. CDR3 in amino acids: CASSPGRQRNTEAFF. In nucleotides, the CDR3 is TGTGCCAGCAGCCCCGGGAGACAGCGGAACACTGAAGCTTTCTTT. V and J are TRBV2 and TRBJ1-1, with TRBD1 as a possible D gene (5 bases). The CDR3 is 15 residues long. Trimming took 6 bases from V and 1 from J, leaving 15 bases between them. Germline loops: CDR1 SNHLY, CDR2 FYNNEI.

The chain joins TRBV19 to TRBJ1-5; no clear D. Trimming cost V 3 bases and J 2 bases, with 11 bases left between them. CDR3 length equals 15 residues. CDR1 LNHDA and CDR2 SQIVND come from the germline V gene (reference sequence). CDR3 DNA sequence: TGTGCCAGTAGTATGAGAGGGAGTGGCAATCAGCCCCAGCATTTT. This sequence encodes CASSMRGSGNQPQHF.

The CDR3 bases are TGTGCCTGGGGACTAGCGGGAAGCACAGATACGCAGTATTTT. This sequence encodes CAWGLAGSTDTQYF. The gene calls are TRBV30 and TRBJ2-3; TRBD2 agrees at 12 bases. This CDR3 contains 14 residues. The V and J ends lost 5 bases and 0 bases, in that order; junction bases with no gene match: 0. The germline V gene has CDR1 GTSNPN and CDR2 SVGIG (reference sequence).

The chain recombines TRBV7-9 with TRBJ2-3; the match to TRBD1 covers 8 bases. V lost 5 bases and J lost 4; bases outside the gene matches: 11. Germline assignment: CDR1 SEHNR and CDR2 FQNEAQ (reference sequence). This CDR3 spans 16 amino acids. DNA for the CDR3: TGTGCCAGCAGCCGACAGGGGTTAATATTGGCAGATACGCAGTATTTT. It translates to CASSRQGLILADTQYF.

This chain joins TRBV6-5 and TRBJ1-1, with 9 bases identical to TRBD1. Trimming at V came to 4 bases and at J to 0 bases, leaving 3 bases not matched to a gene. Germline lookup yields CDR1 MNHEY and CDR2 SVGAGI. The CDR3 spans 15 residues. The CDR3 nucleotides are TGTGCCAGCAGTTCCGGACAGGGGATGAACACTGAAGCTTTCTTT. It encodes CASSSGQGMNTEAFF.

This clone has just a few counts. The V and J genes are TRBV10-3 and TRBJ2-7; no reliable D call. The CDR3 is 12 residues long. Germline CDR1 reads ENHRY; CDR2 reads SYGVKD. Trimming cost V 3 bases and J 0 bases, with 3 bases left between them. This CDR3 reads CAISDSSYEQYF. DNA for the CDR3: TGTGCCATCAGTGACAGCTCCTACGAGCAGTACTTC.

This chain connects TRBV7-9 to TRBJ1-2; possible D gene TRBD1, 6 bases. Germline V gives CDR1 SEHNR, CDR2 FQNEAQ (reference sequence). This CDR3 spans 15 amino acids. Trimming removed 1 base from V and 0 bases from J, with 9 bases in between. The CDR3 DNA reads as TGTGCCAGCAGCTTAGGGCAGGGGCCTAACTATGGCTACACCTTC. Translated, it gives CASSLGQGPNYGYTF.

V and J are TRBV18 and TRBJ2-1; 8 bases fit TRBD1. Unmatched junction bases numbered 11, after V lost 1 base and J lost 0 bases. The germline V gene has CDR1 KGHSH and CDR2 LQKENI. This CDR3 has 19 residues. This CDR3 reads CASSPRGQGGGYSYNEQFF. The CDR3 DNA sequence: TGTGCCAGCTCACCACGAGGACAGGGTGGGGGATACTCCTACAATGAGCAGTTCTTC.